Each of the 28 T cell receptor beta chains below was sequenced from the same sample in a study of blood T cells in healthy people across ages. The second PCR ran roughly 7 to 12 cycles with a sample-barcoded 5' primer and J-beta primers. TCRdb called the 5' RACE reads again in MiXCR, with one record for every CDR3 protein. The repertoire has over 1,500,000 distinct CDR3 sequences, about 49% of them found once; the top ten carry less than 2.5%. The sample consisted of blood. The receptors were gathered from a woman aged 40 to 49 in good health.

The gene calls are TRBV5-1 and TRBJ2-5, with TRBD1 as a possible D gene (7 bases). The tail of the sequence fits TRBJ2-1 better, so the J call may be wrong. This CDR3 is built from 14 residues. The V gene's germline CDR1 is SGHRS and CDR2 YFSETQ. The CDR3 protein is CASSAYYRGGEQFF. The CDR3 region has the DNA TGCGCCAGCAGCGCCTACTACAGGGGAGGTGAGCAGTTCTTC.

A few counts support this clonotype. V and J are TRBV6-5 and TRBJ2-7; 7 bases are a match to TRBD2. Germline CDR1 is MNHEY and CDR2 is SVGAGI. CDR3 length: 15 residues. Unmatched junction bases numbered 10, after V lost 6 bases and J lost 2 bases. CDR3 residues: CASSPLGGIPYEQYF. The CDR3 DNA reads TGTGCCAGCAGCCCCCTGGGAGGGATTCCCTACGAGCAGTACTTC.

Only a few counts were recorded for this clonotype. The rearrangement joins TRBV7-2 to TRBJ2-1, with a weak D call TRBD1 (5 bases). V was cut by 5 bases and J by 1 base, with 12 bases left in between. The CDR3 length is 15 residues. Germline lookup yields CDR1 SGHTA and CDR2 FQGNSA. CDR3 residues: CASSPRQLSYNEQFF. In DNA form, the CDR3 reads TGTGCCAGCAGCCCCCGACAGTTGTCCTACAATGAGCAGTTCTTC.

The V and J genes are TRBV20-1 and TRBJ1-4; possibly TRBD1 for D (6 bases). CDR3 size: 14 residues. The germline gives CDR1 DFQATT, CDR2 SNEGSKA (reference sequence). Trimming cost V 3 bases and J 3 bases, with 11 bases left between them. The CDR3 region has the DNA TGCAGTGCTAGTCGCGGGGGGCCTAATGAAAAACTGTTTTTT. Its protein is CSASRGGPNEKLFF.

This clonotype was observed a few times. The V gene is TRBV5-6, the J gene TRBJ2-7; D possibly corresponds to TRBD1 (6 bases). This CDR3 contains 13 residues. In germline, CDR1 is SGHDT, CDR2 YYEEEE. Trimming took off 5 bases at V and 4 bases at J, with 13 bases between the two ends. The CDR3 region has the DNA TGTGCCAGCAGGTACAAAGGGGGTTACGAGCAGTACTTC. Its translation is CASRYKGGYEQYF.

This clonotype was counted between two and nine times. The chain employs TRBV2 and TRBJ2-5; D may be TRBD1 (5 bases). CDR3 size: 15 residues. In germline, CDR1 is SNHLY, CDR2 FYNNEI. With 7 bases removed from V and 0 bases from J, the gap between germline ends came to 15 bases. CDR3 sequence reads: CASTWGRSHQETQYF. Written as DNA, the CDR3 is TGTGCCAGCACTTGGGGCAGGAGCCACCAAGAGACCCAGTACTTC.

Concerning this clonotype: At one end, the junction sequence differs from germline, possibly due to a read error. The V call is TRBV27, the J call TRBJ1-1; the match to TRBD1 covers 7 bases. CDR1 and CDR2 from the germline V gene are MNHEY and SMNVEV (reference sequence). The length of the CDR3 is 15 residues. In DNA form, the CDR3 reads TGTGCCAGCAGTTTAAACAGGGGCCAGGGGACTGAGGCTTTCTTT. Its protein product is CASSLNRGQGTEAFF.

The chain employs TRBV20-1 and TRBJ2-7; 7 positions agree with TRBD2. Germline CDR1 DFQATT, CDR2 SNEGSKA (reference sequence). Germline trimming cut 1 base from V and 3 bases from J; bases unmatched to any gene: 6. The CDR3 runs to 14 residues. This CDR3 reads CSARGAGTYYEQYF. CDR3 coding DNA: TGCAGTGCTAGAGGAGCGGGGACTTACTACGAGCAGTACTTC.

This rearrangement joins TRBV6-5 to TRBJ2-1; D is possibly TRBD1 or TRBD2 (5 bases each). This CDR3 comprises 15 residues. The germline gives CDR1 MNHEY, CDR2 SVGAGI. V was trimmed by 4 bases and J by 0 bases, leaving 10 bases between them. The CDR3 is CASSWDPSSYNEQFF. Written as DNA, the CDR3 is TGTGCCAGCAGTTGGGACCCGAGCTCCTACAATGAGCAGTTCTTC.

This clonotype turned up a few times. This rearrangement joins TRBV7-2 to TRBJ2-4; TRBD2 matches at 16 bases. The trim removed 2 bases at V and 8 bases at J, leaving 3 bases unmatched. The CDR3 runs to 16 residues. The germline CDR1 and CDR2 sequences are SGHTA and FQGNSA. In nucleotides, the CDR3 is TGTGCCAGCAGCTTAACCGGGACTAGCGGGGGGGACATTCAGTACTTC. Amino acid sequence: CASSLTGTSGGDIQYF.

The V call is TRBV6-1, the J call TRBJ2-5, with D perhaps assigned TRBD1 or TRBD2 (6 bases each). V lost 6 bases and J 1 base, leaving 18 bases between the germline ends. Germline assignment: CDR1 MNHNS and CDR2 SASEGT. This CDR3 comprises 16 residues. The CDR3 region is CASSRDFTGAQETQYF. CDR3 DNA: TGTGCCAGCAGCCGGGACTTCACGGGGGCCCAAGAGACCCAGTACTTC.

Written as DNA, the CDR3 is TGTGCCAGCAGCGGGGGACAACGAGGCCAAGAGACCCAGTACTTC. Protein sequence: CASSGGQRGQETQYF. This chain links TRBV9 with TRBJ2-5; perhaps TRBD1 as D (6 bases). CDR3 length: 15 residues. The V gene lost 3 bases and the J gene lost 1 base, with 13 bases spanning the gap. Germline V gives CDR1 SGDLS, CDR2 YYNGEE.

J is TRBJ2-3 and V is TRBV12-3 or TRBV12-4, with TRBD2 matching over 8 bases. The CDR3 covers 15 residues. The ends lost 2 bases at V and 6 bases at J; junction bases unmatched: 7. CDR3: CASSLSASGYDTQYF. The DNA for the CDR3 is TGTGCCAGCAGTTTATCGGCTAGCGGGTATGATACGCAGTATTTT.

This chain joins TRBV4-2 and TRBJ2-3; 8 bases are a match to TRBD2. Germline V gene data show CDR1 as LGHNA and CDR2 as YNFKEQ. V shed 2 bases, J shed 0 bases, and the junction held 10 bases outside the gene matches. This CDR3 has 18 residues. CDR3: CASSQLSLAGISTDTQYF. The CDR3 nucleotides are TGTGCCAGCAGCCAACTGAGCCTAGCGGGTATAAGCACAGATACGCAGTATTTT.

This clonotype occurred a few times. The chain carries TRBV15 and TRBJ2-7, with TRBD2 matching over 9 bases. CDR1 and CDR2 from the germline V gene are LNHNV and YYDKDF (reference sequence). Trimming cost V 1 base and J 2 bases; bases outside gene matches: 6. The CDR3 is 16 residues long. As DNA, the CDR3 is TGTGCCACCAGCAGAGGATCCGGGACTAGCACCTACGAGCAGTACTTC. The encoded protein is CATSRGSGTSTYEQYF.

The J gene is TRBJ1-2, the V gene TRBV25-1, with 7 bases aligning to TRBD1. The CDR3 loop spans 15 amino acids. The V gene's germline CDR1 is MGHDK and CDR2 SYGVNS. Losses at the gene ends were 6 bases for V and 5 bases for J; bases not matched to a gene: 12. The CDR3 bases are TGTGCCAGCAGGAAAGCAGGGGGGGCAAGTTATGGCTACACCTTC. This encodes CASRKAGGASYGYTF.

The CDR3 sequence is CASSLDSGQGVPKTQYF. In DNA, the CDR3 is TGTGCCAGCAGCTTAGATTCGGGACAGGGTGTTCCGAAGACCCAGTACTTC. The chain recombines TRBV11-2 with TRBJ2-7, with 9 nucleotides matching TRBD1. The closer fit of TRBJ2-5 to the DNA end suggests the J call may be wrong. The CDR3 covers 17 residues. Germline-derived CDR1 and CDR2 are SGHAT and FQNNGV.

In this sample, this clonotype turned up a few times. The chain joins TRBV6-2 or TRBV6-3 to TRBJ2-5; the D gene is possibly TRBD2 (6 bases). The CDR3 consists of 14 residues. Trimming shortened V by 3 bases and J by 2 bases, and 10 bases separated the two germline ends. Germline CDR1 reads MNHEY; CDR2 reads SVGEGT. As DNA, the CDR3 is TGTGCCAGCAGTTATGCGACTAGACAAGAGACCCAGTACTTC. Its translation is CASSYATRQETQYF.

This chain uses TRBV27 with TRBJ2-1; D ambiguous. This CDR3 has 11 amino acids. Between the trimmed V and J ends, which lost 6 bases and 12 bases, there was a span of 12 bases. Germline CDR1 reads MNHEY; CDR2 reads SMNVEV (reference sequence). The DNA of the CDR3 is TGTGCCAGCAGCTCGGGCGATGGGCAGTTCTTC. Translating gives CASSSGDGQFF.

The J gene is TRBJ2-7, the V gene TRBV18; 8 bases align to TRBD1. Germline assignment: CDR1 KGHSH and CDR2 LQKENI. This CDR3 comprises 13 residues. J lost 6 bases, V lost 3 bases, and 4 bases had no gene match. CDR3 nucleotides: TGTGCCAGCTCACCGAAGACAGGGGTCGAGCAGTACTTC. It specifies CASSPKTGVEQYF.

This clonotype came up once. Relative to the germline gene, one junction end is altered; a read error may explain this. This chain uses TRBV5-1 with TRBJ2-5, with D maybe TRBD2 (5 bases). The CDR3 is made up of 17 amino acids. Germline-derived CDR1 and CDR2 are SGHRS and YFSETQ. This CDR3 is CASSSKGSAYQQEAQYF. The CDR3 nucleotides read TGCGCCAGCAGCTCCAAGGGTAGCGCCTACCAACAAGAGGCCCAGTACTTC. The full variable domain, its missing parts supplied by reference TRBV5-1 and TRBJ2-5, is KAGVTQTPRYLIKTRGQQVTLSCSPISGHRSVSWYQQTPGQGLQFLFEYFSETQRNKGNFPGRFSGRQFSNSRSEMNVSTLELGDSALYLCASSSKGSAYQQEAQYFGPGTRLLVL.

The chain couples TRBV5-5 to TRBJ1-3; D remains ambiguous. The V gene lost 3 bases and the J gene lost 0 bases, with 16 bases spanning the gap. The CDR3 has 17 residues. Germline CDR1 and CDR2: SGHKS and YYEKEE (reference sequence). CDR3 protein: CASSSHRTESSGNTIYF. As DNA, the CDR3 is TGTGCCAGCAGCTCCCATAGGACGGAGAGCTCTGGAAACACCATATATTTT.

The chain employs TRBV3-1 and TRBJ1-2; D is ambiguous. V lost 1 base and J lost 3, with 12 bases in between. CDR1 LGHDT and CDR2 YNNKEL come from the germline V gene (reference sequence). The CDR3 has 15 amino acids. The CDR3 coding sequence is TGTGCCAGCAGCCAAGGGCGGACGAGGGACTATGGCTACACCTTC. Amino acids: CASSQGRTRDYGYTF. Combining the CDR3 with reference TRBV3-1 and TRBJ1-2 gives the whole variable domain DTAVSQTPKYLVTQMGNDKSIKCEQNLGHDTMYWYKQDSKKFLKIMFSYNNKELIINETVPNRFSPKSPDKAHLNLHINSLELGDSAVYFCASSQGRTRDYGYTFGSGTRLTVV.

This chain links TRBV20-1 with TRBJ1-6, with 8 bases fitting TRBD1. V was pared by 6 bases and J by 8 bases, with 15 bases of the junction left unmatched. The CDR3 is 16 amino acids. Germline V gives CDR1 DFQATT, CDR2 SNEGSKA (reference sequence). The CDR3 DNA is TGCAGTGCGTACCCCACTAAGACAGGGGTAGATTCACCCCTCCACTTT. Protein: CSAYPTKTGVDSPLHF.

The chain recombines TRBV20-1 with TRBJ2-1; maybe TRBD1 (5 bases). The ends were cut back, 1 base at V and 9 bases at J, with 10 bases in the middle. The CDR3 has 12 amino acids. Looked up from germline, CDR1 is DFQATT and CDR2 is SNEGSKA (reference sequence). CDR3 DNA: TGCAGTGCTAGAGCCCAGGGTCCTGAGCAGTTCTTC. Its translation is CSARAQGPEQFF.

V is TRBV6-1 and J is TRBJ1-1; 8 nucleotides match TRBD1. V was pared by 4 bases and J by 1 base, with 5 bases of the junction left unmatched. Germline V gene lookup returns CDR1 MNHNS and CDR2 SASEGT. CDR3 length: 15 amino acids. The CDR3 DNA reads TGTGCCAGCAGTGCCCGGACAGGGAAGAACACTGAAGCTTTCTTT. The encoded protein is CASSARTGKNTEAFF.

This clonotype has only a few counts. CDR3 loop: CSVPSLAGARNEQFF. CDR3 DNA: TGCAGTGTTCCCTCCCTAGCGGGGGCCCGCAATGAGCAGTTCTTC. This chain links TRBV20-1 with TRBJ2-1; TRBD2 matches at 10 bases. CDR1 is DFQATT, CDR2 SNEGSKA, per germline (reference sequence). The CDR3 is 15 residues long. The trim removed 7 bases at V and 6 bases at J, leaving 12 bases unmatched.

The chain's CDR3 is CASSRFSGGTLSDKDTQYF. DNA for the CDR3: TGTGCCAGCAGCCGATTTAGCGGGGGGACCCTATCTGACAAGGATACGCAGTATTTT. V and J are TRBV7-9 and TRBJ2-3; TRBD2 matches 10 bases. Germline trimming cut 5 bases from V and 6 bases from J; bases unmatched to any gene: 20. CDR3 length: 19 amino acids. The V gene's germline CDR1 is SEHNR and CDR2 FQNEAQ (reference sequence).